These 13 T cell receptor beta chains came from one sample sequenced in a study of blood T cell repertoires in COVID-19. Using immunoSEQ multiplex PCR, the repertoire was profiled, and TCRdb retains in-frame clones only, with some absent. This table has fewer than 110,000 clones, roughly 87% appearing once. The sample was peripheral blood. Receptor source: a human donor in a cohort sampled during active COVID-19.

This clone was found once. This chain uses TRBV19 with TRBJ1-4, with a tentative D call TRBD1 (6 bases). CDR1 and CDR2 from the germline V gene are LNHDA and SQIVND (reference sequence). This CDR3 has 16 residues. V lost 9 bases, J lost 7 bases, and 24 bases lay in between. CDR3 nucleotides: TGTGCCAGCACCCGGGGGGCAGGGGATTCTCCTGAAAAACTGTTTTTT. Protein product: CASTRGAGDSPEKLFF.

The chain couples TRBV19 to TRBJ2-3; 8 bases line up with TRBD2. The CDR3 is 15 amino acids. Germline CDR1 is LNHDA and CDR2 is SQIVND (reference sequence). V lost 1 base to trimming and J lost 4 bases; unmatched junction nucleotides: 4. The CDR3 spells CASSIGGRRADTQYF. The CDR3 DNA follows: TGTGCCAGTAGTATAGGCGGGAGGAGGGCAGATACGCAGTATTTT. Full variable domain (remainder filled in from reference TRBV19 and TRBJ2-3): DGGITQSPKYLFRKEGQNVTLSCEQNLNHDAMYWYRQDPGQGLRLIYYSQIVNDFQKGDIAEGYSVSREKKESFPLTVTSAQKNPTAFYLCASSIGGRRADTQYFGPGTRLTVL.

CDR3 region: CASSQLNGSSYEQYF. The CDR3 region has the DNA TGTGCCAGCAGCCAGTTGAACGGGAGCTCCTACGAGCAGTACTTC. The rearrangement joins TRBV3-1 (or the pseudogene TRBV3-2) to TRBJ2-7; perhaps TRBD2 as D (6 bases). Germline V gene sequence: CDR1 LGHDT, CDR2 YNNKEL (reference sequence). V was pared by 3 bases and J by 0 bases, with 12 bases between. The CDR3 consists of 15 residues.

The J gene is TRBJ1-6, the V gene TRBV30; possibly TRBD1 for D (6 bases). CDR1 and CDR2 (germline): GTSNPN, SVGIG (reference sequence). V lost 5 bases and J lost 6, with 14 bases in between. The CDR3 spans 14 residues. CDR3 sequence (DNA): TGTGCCTGGCTACAGGGTACCGGTAATTCACCCCTCCACTTT. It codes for CAWLQGTGNSPLHF.

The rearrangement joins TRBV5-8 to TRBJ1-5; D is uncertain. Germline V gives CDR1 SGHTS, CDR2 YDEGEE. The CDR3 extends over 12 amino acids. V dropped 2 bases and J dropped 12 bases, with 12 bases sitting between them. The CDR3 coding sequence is TGTGCCAGCAGCTTAAATAACGAGGACCAGCATTTT. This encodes CASSLNNEDQHF.

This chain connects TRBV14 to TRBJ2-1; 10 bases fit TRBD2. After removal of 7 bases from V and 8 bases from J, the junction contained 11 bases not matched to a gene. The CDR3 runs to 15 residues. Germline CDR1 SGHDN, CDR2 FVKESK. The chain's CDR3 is CASTRSGGGIYEQFF. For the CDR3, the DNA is TGTGCCAGCACGAGAAGCGGGGGGGGAATCTATGAGCAGTTCTTC. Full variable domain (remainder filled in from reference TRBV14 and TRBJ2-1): EAGVTQFPSHSVIEKGQTVTLRCDPISGHDNLYWYRRVMGKEIKFLLHFVKESKQDESGMPNNRFLAERTGGTYSTLKVQPAELEDSGVYFCASTRSGGGIYEQFFGPGTRLTVL.

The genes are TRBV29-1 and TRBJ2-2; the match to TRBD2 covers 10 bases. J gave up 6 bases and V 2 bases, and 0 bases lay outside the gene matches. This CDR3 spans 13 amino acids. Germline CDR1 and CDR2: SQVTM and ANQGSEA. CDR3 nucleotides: TGCAGCGTTGAACTAGCGGGGGCCGGGGAGCTGTTTTTT. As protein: CSVELAGAGELFF.

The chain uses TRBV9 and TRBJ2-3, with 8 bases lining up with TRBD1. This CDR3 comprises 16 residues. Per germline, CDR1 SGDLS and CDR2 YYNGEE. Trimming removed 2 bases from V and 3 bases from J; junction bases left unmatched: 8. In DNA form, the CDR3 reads TGTGCCAGCAGCGTCACCGGACAGGGAGGAACAGATACGCAGTATTTT. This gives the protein CASSVTGQGGTDTQYF.

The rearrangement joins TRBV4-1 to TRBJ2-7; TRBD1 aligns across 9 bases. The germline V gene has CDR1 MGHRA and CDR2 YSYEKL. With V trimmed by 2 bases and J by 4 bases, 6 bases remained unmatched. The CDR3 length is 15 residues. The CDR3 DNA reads TGCGCCAGCAGCCAACCCGGGACAGGGAATTACGAGCAGTACTTC. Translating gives CASSQPGTGNYEQYF.

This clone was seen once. The CDR3 bases are TGTGCCAGCAGCGCCATAACTAGCACAGATACGCAGTATTTT. It specifies CASSAITSTDTQYF. The chain joins TRBV9 to TRBJ2-3; no definite D call. Trimming cost V 3 bases and J 0 bases, with 8 bases left between them. CDR3 size: 14 residues. Germline V gene lookup returns CDR1 SGDLS and CDR2 YYNGEE.

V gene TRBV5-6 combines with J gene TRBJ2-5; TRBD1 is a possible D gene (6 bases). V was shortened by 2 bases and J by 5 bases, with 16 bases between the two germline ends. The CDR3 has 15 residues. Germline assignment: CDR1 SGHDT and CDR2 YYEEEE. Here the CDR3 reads CASSFTQGSYETQYF. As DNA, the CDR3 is TGTGCCAGCAGCTTTACACAGGGAAGTTACGAGACCCAGTACTTC.

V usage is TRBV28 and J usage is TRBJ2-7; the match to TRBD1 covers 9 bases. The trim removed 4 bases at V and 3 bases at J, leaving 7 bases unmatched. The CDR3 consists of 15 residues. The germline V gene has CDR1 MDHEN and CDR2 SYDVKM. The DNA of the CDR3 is TGTGCCAGCAGTTCCAGACAGGGGGGAATCTACGAGCAGTACTTC. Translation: CASSSRQGGIYEQYF.

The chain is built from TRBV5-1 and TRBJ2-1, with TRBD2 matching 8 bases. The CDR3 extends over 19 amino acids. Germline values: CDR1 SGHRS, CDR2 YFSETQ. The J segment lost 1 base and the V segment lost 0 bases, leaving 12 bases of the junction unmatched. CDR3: CASSLAYPGGPSSYNEQFF. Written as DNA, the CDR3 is TGCGCCAGCAGCTTGGCCTACCCGGGAGGGCCCTCGTCCTACAATGAGCAGTTCTTC.